These T cell receptor beta chains were read from a single sample in a study of lymphopenia after photon versus proton radiotherapy. Some clones are missing from TCRdb's copy, which holds only in-frame ones; the method was immunoSEQ multiplex PCR. The sample holds fewer than 35,000 clones; about 88% are singletons and the top ten take less than 8%. The sequencing here drew on peripheral blood, taken from a patient treated with proton-based radiotherapy. The receptor set was obtained from a woman in her 70s with pancreatic cancer. Some clones in this sample may be carry-over from other donors' samples. Each CDR3 is given with its conserved first and last residue. The D gene is left open where the match is weak. The size field is filled for only some rows; it gives once, few, many or a size class.

clone_size	d_call	v_call	j_call	cdr3_aa	cdr3_nt
-	TRBD2	TRBV5-1	TRBJ2-1	CASSSGGLAGGFNEQFF	TGCGCCAGCAGTAGTGGTGGGCTAGCGGGAGGCTTCAATGAGCAGTTCTTC
-	TRBD2	TRBV30	TRBJ2-3	CAWSYSLAGTDTQYF	TGTGCCTGGAGCTATAGTCTAGCGGGAACTGATACGCAGTATTTT
-	-	TRBV5-6	TRBJ2-1	CASSPSPGSYPKAYNEQFF	TGTGCCAGCAGCCCCAGCCCAGGGTCCTACCCGAAGGCCTACAATGAGCAGTTCTTC
-	-	TRBV4-3	TRBJ1-1	CASSAQGMNTEAFF	TGCGCCAGCAGCGCACAGGGCATGAACACTGAAGCTTTCTTT
-	TRBD1	TRBV6-1	TRBJ2-2	CASRAGTANTGELFF	TGTGCCAGCAGAGCCGGGACAGCGAACACCGGGGAGCTGTTTTTT
few	TRBD1	TRBV19	TRBJ2-1	CASSMTGQGVGEQFF	TGTGCCAGTAGTATGACGGGACAGGGGGTGGGTGAGCAGTTCTTC
-	-	TRBV4-1	TRBJ1-2	CASSQDRSTNYGYTF	TGCGCCAGCAGCCAAGATCGCAGCACTAACTATGGCTACACCTTC
-	TRBD1	TRBV28	TRBJ1-4	CASSYRTGLVEKLFF	TGTGCCAGCAGTTATCGGACAGGCTTGGTTGAAAAACTGTTTTTT
-	-	TRBV6-5	TRBJ1-2	CASKGSNYGYTF	TGTGCCAGCAAGGGGTCCAACTATGGCTACACCTTC
-	TRBD2	TRBV27	TRBJ2-1	CASSLSPPGLAGGIEQFF	TGTGCCAGCAGTTTATCCCCCCCCGGACTAGCGGGAGGCATTGAGCAGTTCTTC
-	-	TRBV27	TRBJ2-1	CASSLGPGLNYNEQFF	TGTGCCAGCAGTTTAGGCCCGGGACTCAACTACAATGAGCAGTTCTTC
-	TRBD2	TRBV7-9	TRBJ2-3	CASSPRTSGRAEDTQYF	TGTGCCAGCAGCCCGAGGACTAGCGGGAGGGCCGAAGATACGCAGTATTTT
-	-	TRBV4-2	TRBJ2-7	CASSQVGQASYEQYF	TGTGCCAGCAGCCAAGTTGGCCAGGCCTCCTACGAGCAGTACTTC
-	TRBD1	TRBV18	TRBJ1-1	CASSPLGQGVNTEAFF	TGTGCCAGCTCACCTTTGGGACAGGGAGTGAACACTGAAGCTTTCTTT
once	-	TRBV4-1	TRBJ1-6	CASSQEADHNSPLHF	TGCGCCAGCAGCCAAGAGGCCGATCATAATTCACCCCTCCACTTT
-	-	TRBV5-1	TRBJ1-4	CASSLGREGNEKLFF	TGCGCCAGCAGCTTGGGAAGAGAGGGAAATGAAAAACTGTTTTTT
-	TRBD2	TRBV11-1	TRBJ2-1	CASSGTSGRRTNEQFF	TGTGCCAGCAGCGGGACTAGCGGGAGACGGACAAATGAGCAGTTCTTC
-	TRBD1	TRBV6-5	TRBJ2-5	CASSGTATQETQYF	TGTGCCAGCAGTGGGACAGCTACCCAAGAGACCCAGTACTTC
-	-	TRBV5-1	TRBJ1-3	CASSLQVNSGNTIYF	TGCGCCAGCAGCTTACAGGTTAACTCTGGAAACACCATATATTTT
-	-	TRBV20-1	TRBJ1-2	CSAADGGYTF	TGCAGTGCTGCGGACGGTGGCTACACCTTC
-	-	TRBV27	TRBJ2-1	CASRGHNEQFF	TGTGCCAGCAGGGGTCACAATGAGCAGTTCTTC
-	-	TRBV6-1	TRBJ1-1	CASTLDSYNTEAFF	TGTGCCAGCACCTTGGACAGTTATAACACTGAAGCTTTCTTT
-	TRBD1	TRBV5-8	TRBJ2-7	CASSQEDRVETYEQYF	TGCGCCAGCAGCCAAGAGGACAGGGTTGAGACCTACGAGCAGTACTTC
-	-	TRBV7-2	TRBJ2-2	CASSWAGSGELFF	TGTGCCAGCAGCTGGGCGGGATCCGGGGAGCTGTTTTTT